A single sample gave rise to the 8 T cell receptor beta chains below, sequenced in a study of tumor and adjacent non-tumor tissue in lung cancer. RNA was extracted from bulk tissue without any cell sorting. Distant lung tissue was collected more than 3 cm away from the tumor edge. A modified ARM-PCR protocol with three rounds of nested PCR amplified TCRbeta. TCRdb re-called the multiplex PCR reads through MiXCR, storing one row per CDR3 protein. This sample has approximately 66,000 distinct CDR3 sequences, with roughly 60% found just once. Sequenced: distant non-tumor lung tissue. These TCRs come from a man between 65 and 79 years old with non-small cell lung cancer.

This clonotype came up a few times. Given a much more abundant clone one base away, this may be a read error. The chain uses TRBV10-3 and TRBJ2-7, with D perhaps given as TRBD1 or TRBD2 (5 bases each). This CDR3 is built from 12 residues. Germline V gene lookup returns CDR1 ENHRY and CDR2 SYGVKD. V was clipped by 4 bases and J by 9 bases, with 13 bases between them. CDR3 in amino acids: CAISGYGDVQYF. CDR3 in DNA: TGTGCCATCAGTGGTTATGGGGACGTGCAGTACTTC.

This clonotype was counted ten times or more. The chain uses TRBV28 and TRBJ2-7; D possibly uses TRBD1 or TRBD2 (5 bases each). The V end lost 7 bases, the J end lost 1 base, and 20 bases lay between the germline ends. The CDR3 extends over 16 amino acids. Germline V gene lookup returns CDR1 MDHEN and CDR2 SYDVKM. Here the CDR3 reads CASIPTRGEGSYEQYF. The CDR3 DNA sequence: TGTGCCAGCATTCCGACGAGAGGAGAGGGGTCCTACGAGCAGTACTTC.

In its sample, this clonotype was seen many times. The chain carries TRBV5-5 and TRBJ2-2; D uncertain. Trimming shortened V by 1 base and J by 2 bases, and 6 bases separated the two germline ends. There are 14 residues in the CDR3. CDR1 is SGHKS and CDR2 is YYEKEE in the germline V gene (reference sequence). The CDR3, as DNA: TGTGCCAGCAGCTTGTGGCTTAACACCGGGGAGCTGTTTTTT. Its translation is CASSLWLNTGELFF.

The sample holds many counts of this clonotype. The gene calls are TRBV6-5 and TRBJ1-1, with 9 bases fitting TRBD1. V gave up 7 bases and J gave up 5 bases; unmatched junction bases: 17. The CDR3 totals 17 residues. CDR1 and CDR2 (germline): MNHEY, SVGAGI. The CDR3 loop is CASTKRRDRERRTEAFF. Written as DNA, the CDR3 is TGTGCCAGCACCAAGCGCCGGGACAGGGAACGCCGGACTGAAGCTTTCTTT.

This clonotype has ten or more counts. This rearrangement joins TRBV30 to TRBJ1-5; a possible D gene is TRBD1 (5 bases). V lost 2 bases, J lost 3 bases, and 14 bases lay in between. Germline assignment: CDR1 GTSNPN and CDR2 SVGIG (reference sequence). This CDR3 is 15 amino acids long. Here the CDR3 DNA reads TGTGCCTGGAGTTTTGGGGGGGACCCCAATCAGCCCCAGCATTTT. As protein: CAWSFGGDPNQPQHF.

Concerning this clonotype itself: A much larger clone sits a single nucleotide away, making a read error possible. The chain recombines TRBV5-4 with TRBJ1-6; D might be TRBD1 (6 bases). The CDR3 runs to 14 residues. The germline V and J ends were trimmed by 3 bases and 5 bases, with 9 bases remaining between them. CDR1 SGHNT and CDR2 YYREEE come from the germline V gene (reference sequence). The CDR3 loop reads CASSSWTDNSPLHF. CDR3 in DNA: TGTGCCAGCAGCTCGTGGACAGATAATTCACCCCTCCACTTT.

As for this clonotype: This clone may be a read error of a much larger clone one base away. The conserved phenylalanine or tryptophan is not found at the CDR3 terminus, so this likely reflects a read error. The CDR3 DNA follows: TGTGCCAGCAGCCACCACGTGACAGGGGGCGGGGGGGAGACCCAGTACTTA. Translated, it gives CASSHHVTGGGGETQYL. The gene calls are TRBV5-4 and TRBJ2-5; TRBD1 agrees at 10 bases. The CDR3 runs 17 residues. V dropped 4 bases and J dropped 5; count of bases not matched to a gene: 14. The germline gives CDR1 SGHNT, CDR2 YYREEE (reference sequence).

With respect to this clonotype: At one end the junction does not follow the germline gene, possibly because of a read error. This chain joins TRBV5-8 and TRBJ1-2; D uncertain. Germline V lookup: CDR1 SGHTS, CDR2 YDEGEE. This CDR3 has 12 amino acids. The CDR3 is CSSSLERSGYTF. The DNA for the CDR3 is TGTTCCAGCTCCTTGGAGAGGTCTGGCTACACCTTC. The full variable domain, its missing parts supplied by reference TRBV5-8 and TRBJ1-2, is EAGVTQSPTHLIKTRGQQATLRCSPISGHTSVYWYQQALGLGLQFLLWYDEGEERNRGNFPPRFSGRQFPNYSSELNVNALELEDSALYLCSSSLERSGYTFGSGTRLTVV.